The clone carrying this T cell receptor (beta chain) was recorded at least ten times. Its matching antigen is unknown. This entry belongs to a study of molecular identifiers for immune sequencing clone quantification. The naive CD8 libraries originated from between roughly 20,000 and 1,100,000 sorted cells and drew on 10%, 30% or 50% RNA. Naive CD8 T cell sorting was performed on the CD8+CD4-CCR7+CD45RA+ phenotype. TCRdb ran MiXCR on the PCR reads and lists one entry per CDR3 protein. The sample carries 53,000 or so distinct CDR3 sequences, just over 35% recorded once. The germline V gene has CDR1 MGHRA and CDR2 YSYEKL. This CDR3 contains 13 residues. With 3 bases removed from V and 2 bases from J, the gap between germline ends came to 8 bases. Overall study findings and caveats: The study reportedly detected spiked Jurkat TCR RNA from one cell among over 950,000 naive cells.

The specimen was naive CD8+ T cells from blood, with Jurkat cell RNA spiked in. The subset: FACS-sorted CD8+CD4-CCR7+CD45RA+ naive T cells. The chain links TRBV4-1 to TRBJ2-7, with D unresolved. The source of this sequence is a human donor in good health. Some libraries in this study had Jurkat cell RNA spiked in. As DNA, the CDR3 is TGCGCCAGCAGCCACGGCAGGACCTACGAGCAGTACTTC. Translating it yields CASSHGRTYEQYF.